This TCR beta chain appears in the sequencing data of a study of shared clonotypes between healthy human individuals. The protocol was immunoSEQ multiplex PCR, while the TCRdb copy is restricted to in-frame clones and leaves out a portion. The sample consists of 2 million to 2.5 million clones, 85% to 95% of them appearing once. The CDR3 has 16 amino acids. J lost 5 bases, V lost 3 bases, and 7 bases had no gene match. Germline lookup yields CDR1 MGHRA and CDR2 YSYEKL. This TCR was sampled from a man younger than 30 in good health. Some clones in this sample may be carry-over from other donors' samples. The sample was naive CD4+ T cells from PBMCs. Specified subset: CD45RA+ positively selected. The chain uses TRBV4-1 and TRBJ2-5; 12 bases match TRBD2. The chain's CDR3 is CASSQSLAGGPETQYF. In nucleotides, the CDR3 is TGCGCCAGCAGCCAGTCACTAGCGGGAGGCCCCGAGACCCAGTACTTC.